The 19 T cell receptor beta chains in this list originate from one sample, sequenced in a study of blood T cells in healthy people across ages. PCR was performed a second time for roughly 7 to 11 cycles using a sample-barcoded 5' primer and a J-beta primer mix. TCRdb used MiXCR to reprocess the 5' RACE reads, holding one entry per CDR3 protein. There are over 1,200,000 distinct CDR3 sequences in the sample; around 59% occur only once, and approximately 7% lies in the top ten. Source material: blood. These receptors all stem from a man aged 18 to 29 in good health.

Only a few counts were recorded for this clonotype. The J gene is TRBJ1-2, the V gene TRBV9; the D is unclear. The germline V gene has CDR1 SGDLS and CDR2 YYNGEE. The CDR3 length is 17 residues. V was pared by 0 bases and J by 4 bases, with 19 bases between. As DNA, the CDR3 is TGTGCCAGCAGCGTAGCTACTGGGCAGGCCACTGGCTATGGCTACACCTTC. Translating it yields CASSVATGQATGYGYTF.

This sequence joins TRBV14 and TRBJ2-7, with TRBD1 matching over 9 bases. The CDR3 has 15 amino acids. V shed 5 bases, J shed 2 bases, and the junction held 7 bases outside the gene matches. Germline V gene lookup returns CDR1 SGHDN and CDR2 FVKESK. The CDR3 DNA reads TGTGCCAGCAGCGAAAGGGACAGGGCTCCCTACGAGCAGTACTTC. This sequence encodes CASSERDRAPYEQYF.

The chain links TRBV3-1 to TRBJ2-7; 7 positions agree with TRBD2. The DNA end is a closer match to TRBJ2-5, so the J assignment may be wrong. CDR1 and CDR2 from the germline V gene are LGHDT and YNNKEL (reference sequence). The CDR3 runs to 15 residues. The CDR3, as DNA: TGTGCCAGCAGCCAAGAGCGGCTAGCGGAAGAGACCCAGTACTTC. Its protein is CASSQERLAEETQYF.

This clonotype was detected a few times. V usage is TRBV27 and J usage is TRBJ2-5, with 11 bases matching TRBD2. From germline, CDR1 is MNHEY and CDR2 SMNVEV (reference sequence). This CDR3 is built from 16 residues. Unmatched junction bases numbered 0, after V lost 0 bases and J lost 0 bases. The CDR3, as DNA: TGTGCCAGCAGTTTATCGGGACTAGCGGACCAAGAGACCCAGTACTTC. Translating it yields CASSLSGLADQETQYF.

This clonotype was recorded a few times. This chain connects TRBV4-3 to TRBJ2-1; maybe TRBD1 (6 bases). CDR3 length: 14 amino acids. V lost 0 bases and J lost 10, with 13 bases in between. Germline-derived CDR1 and CDR2 are LGHNA and YSLEER. In DNA form, the CDR3 reads TGCGCCAGCAGCCAAGAGAGGGGGTGGGCGGAGCAGTTCTTC. Its protein is CASSQERGWAEQFF.

The chain uses TRBV6-6 and TRBJ2-1; D remains ambiguous. Germline V gives CDR1 MNHNY, CDR2 SVGAGI (reference sequence). This CDR3 is 12 amino acids long. V gave up 8 bases and J gave up 5 bases, with 10 bases separating them. As DNA, the CDR3 is TGTGCCAGCTTGCAGAGAAACAATGAGCAGTTCTTC. It codes for CASLQRNNEQFF.

This rearrangement joins TRBV11-2 to TRBJ2-4, with D possibly matching TRBD2 (5 bases). The V and J ends lost 2 bases and 6 bases respectively, with 14 bases between them. Germline values: CDR1 SGHAT, CDR2 FQNNGV. The CDR3 is 15 residues long. The CDR3 DNA follows: TGTGCCAGCAGCTTATCGAGGGATGCGAGAAACATTCAGTACTTC. Amino acid sequence: CASSLSRDARNIQYF.

The V and J genes are TRBV7-8 and TRBJ2-5, with 8 bases matching TRBD1. The CDR3 consists of 15 residues. V lost 5 bases, J lost 1 base, and 6 bases stayed unmatched. Germline V gene sequence: CDR1 SGHVS, CDR2 FQNEAQ. For the CDR3, the DNA is TGTGCCAGCAGCGCCGACAGGGGTTTCCAAGAGACCCAGTACTTC. It encodes CASSADRGFQETQYF.

This clonotype was counted a few times. The chain couples TRBV2 to TRBJ1-6; 10 positions match TRBD1. This CDR3 has 15 amino acids. The germline CDR1 and CDR2 sequences are SNHLY and FYNNEI. With V trimmed by 8 bases and J by 8 bases, 9 bases remained unmatched. Written as DNA, the CDR3 is TGTGCCAGCGATGGATTGGGACAGGGGTATTCACCCCTCCACTTT. Its protein is CASDGLGQGYSPLHF.

The chain recombines TRBV4-1 with TRBJ1-5; the D is unclear. The length of the CDR3 is 15 residues. Germline V gene lookup returns CDR1 MGHRA and CDR2 YSYEKL. Between the trimmed V and J ends, which lost 1 base and 6 bases, there was a span of 13 bases. The CDR3 here is CASSQGSAGGQPQHF. The CDR3 DNA reads TGCGCCAGCAGCCAAGGATCGGCAGGTGGTCAGCCCCAGCATTTT.

V gene TRBV20-1 combines with J gene TRBJ2-3, with TRBD2 identical over 7 bases. Germline assignment: CDR1 DFQATT and CDR2 SNEGSKA (reference sequence). V was pared by 0 bases and J by 3 bases, with 12 bases of the junction left unmatched. The CDR3 loop spans 17 amino acids. The CDR3 reads CSARDLKGGLVTDTQYF. The CDR3 coding sequence is TGCAGTGCTAGAGATCTTAAGGGTGGACTAGTTACAGATACGCAGTATTTT.

The V call is TRBV12-3 or TRBV12-4, the J call TRBJ2-1, with 11 bases identical to TRBD1. This CDR3 spans 14 amino acids. The V and J ends lost 8 bases and 4 bases, in that order; junction bases with no gene match: 4. The CDR3 sequence: CASRTGGAYNEQFF. As DNA, the CDR3 is TGTGCCAGCCGGACAGGGGGCGCTTACAATGAGCAGTTCTTC.

In the case of this clonotype: One base away lies a much larger clone, so this may be a sequencing read error. The gene calls are TRBV4-2 and TRBJ2-3, with 7 nucleotides matching TRBD2. The germline CDR1 and CDR2 sequences are LGHNA and YNFKEQ. The CDR3 is 16 residues long. The CDR3 DNA reads as TGTGCCAGCAGCGTCCGACTAGCACTTAGCACAGATGCGCAGTATTTT. Its protein is CASSVRLALSTDAQYF.

V usage is TRBV4-2 and J usage is TRBJ1-1, with D perhaps matching TRBD1 (6 bases). Germline CDR1 is LGHNA and CDR2 is YNFKEQ. CDR3 size: 14 residues. The V end lost 4 bases, the J end lost 4 bases, and 13 bases lay between the germline ends. The CDR3 loop is CASSPITGLTEAFF. In nucleotides, the CDR3 is TGTGCCAGCAGCCCAATCACAGGGCTCACTGAAGCTTTCTTT.

The chain combines TRBV15 with TRBJ2-1; 8 nucleotides line up with TRBD2. Trimming took 1 base from V and 3 from J; bases not matched to a gene: 5. CDR1 is LNHNV and CDR2 is YYDKDF in the germline V gene (reference sequence). The CDR3 runs to 16 residues. The CDR3 nucleotides are TGTGCCACCAGCAGAGCCGGGGGGGGGAACTACAATGAGCAGTTCTTC. This translates into CATSRAGGGNYNEQFF.

The chain combines TRBV24-1 with TRBJ2-5, with D possibly matching TRBD1 (6 bases). Germline values: CDR1 KGHDR, CDR2 SFDVKD. CDR3 length: 16 amino acids. The germline V and J ends were trimmed by 5 bases and 3 bases, with 18 bases remaining between them. The CDR3 region is CATSGWTRDTEETQYF. The CDR3 coding sequence is TGTGCCACCAGTGGCTGGACCCGGGACACCGAAGAGACCCAGTACTTC.

The rearrangement uses TRBV12-3 or TRBV12-4 and TRBJ2-4; D is perhaps TRBD2 (6 bases). TRBJ2-7 matches the DNA end more closely, so the J call is doubtful. CDR3 length: 17 residues. CDR3 protein: CASSPRGSRYNPYEQYF. The CDR3 coding sequence is TGTGCCAGCAGTCCTCGGGGGTCGAGGTACAACCCCTACGAGCAGTACTTC.

V is TRBV11-2 and J is TRBJ2-2, with 8 bases matching TRBD2. Trimming removed 5 bases from V and 7 bases from J; junction bases left unmatched: 9. The CDR3 is 15 amino acids. The V gene's germline CDR1 is SGHAT and CDR2 FQNNGV. DNA of the CDR3: TGTGCCAGCAGCCCCCCACGGGGGGGCAGCGGGGAGCTGTTTTTT. It is translated as CASSPPRGGSGELFF.

This clonotype occurred a few times. The chain carries TRBV20-1 and TRBJ2-1; 10 positions agree with TRBD2. The CDR3 is 14 residues long. V lost 5 bases and J lost 2; bases outside the gene matches: 3. In germline, CDR1 is DFQATT, CDR2 SNEGSKA (reference sequence). CDR3 sequence: CSAPSGSAYNEQFF. CDR3 in DNA: TGCAGTGCTCCTAGCGGGAGTGCCTACAATGAGCAGTTCTTC.